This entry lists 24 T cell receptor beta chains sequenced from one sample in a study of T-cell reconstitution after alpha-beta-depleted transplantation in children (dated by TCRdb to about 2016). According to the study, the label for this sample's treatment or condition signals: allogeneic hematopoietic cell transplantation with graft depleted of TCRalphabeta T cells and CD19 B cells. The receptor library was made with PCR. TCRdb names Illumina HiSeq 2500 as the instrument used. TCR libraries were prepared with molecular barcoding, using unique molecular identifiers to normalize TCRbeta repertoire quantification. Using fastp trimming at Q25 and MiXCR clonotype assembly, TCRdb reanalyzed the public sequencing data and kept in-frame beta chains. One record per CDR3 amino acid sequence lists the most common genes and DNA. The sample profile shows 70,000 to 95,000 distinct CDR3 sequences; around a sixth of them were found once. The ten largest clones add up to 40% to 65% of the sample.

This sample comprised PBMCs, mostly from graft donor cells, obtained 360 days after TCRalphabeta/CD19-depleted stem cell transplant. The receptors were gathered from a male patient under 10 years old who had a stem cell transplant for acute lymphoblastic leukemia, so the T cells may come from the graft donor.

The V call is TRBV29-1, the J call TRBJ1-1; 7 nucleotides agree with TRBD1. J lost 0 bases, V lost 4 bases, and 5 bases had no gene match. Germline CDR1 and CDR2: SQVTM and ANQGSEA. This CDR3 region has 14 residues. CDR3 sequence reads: CSVADRPLNTEAFF. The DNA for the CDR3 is TGCAGCGTTGCGGACAGGCCTTTGAACACTGAAGCTTTCTTT.

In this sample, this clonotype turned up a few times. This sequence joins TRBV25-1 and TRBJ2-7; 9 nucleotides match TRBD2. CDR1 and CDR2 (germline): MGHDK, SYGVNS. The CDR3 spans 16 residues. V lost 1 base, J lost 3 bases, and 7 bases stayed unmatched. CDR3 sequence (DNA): TGTGCCAGCAGTGAATCAGGCCTAGCGGGACTCTACGAGCAGTACTTC. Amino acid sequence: CASSESGLAGLYEQYF.

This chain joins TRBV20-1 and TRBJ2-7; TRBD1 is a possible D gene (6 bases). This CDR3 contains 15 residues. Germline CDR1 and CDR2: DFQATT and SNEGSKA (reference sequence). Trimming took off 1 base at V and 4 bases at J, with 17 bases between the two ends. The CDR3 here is CSARVEQGILYEQYF. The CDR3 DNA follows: TGCAGTGCTAGAGTAGAACAGGGTATTTTATACGAGCAGTACTTC.

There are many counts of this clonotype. As DNA, the CDR3 is TGTGCCAGCAGTTTTTTACAGGGCTACAATGAGCAGTTCTTC. Protein product: CASSFLQGYNEQFF. V usage is TRBV12-3 or TRBV12-4 and J usage is TRBJ2-1, with D possibly being TRBD1 (6 bases). Trimming stripped 3 bases from V and 3 bases from J, with 9 bases between. The CDR3 has 14 residues.

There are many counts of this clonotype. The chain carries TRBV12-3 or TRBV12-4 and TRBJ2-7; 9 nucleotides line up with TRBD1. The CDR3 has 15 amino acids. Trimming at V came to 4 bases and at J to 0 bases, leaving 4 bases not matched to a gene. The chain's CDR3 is CASSSKTGGSYEQYF. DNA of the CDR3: TGTGCCAGCAGTTCGAAGACAGGGGGCTCCTACGAGCAGTACTTC.

CDR3 in amino acids: CSANRGRSYGYTF. The CDR3 DNA sequence: TGCAGTGCTAACAGGGGGCGCAGCTATGGCTACACCTTC. The J gene is TRBJ1-2, the V gene TRBV20-1, with TRBD1 matching 9 bases. The germline V gene has CDR1 DFQATT and CDR2 SNEGSKA (reference sequence). The CDR3 spans 13 residues. V was clipped by 4 bases and J by 4 bases; unmatched bases: 4.

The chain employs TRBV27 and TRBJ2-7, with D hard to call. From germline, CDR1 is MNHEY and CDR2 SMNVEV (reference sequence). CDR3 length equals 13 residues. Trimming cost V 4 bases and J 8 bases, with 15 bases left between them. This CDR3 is CASSYGWGVKQYF. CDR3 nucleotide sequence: TGTGCCAGCAGTTACGGGTGGGGTGTGAAGCAGTACTTC.

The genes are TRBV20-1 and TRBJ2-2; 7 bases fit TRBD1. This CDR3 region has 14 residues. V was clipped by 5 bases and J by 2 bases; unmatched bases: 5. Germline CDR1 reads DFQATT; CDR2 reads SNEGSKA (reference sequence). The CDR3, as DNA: TGCAGTGCTCTCGGGACAGTAAACACCGGGGAGCTGTTTTTT. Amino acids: CSALGTVNTGELFF.

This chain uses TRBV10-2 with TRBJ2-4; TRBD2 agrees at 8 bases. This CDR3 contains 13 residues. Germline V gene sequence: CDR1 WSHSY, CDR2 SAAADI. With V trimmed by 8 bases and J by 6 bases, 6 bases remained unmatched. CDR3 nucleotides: TGCGCCAGCTCCGCTAGCGGGTTAAACATTCAGTACTTC. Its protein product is CASSASGLNIQYF.

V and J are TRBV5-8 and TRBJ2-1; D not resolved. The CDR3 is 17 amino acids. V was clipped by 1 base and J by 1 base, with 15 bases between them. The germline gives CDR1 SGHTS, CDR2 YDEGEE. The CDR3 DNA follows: TGTGCCAGCAGCTTGTTGCCGGGCCGTCGATCCTACAATGAGCAGTTCTTC. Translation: CASSLLPGRRSYNEQFF. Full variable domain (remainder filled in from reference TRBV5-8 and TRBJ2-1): EAGVTQSPTHLIKTRGQQATLRCSPISGHTSVYWYQQALGLGLQFLLWYDEGEERNRGNFPPRFSGRQFPNYSSELNVNALELEDSALYLCASSLLPGRRSYNEQFFGPGTRLTVL.

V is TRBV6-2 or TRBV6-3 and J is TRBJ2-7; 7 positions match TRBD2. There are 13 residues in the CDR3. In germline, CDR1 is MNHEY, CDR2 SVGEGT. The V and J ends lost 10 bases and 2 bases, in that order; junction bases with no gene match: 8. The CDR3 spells CATWGLSPYEQYF. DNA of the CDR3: TGTGCCACCTGGGGACTATCCCCCTACGAGCAGTACTTC.

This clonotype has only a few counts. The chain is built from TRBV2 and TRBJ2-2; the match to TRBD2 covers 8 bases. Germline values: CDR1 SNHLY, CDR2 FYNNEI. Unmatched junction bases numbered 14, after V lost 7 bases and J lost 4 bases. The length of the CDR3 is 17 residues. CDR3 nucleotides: TGTGCCAGCACCAAAAAATGGTGGAGCGGGAGCACCGGGGAGCTGTTTTTT. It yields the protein CASTKKWWSGSTGELFF.

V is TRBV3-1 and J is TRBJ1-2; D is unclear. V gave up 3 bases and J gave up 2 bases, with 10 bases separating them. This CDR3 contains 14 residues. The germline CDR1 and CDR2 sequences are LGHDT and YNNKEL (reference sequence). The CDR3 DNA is TGTGCCAGCAGCCATAGGACGGGGAACTATGGCTACACCTTC. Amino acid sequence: CASSHRTGNYGYTF.

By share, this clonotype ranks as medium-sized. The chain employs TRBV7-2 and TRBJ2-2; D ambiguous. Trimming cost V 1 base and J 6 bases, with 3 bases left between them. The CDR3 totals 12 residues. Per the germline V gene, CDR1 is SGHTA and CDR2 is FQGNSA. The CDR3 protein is CASSLDPGELFF. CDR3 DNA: TGTGCCAGCAGCTTAGATCCCGGGGAGCTGTTTTTT.

The CDR3 spells CASSRLAGAYEQYF. In nucleotides, the CDR3 is TGTGCCAGCAGCCGCCTAGCGGGGGCCTACGAGCAGTACTTC. The V call is TRBV6-1, the J call TRBJ2-7; TRBD2 agrees at 10 bases. Germline CDR1 reads MNHNS; CDR2 reads SASEGT. The CDR3 is 14 amino acids. V lost 6 bases, J lost 2 bases, and 4 bases stayed unmatched.

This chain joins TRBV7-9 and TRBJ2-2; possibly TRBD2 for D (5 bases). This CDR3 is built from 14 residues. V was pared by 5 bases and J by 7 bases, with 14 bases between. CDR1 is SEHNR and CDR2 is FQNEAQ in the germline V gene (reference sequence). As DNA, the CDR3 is TGTGCCAGCAGCGCTGGACTCACTAGCGGGGAGCTGTTTTTT. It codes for CASSAGLTSGELFF.

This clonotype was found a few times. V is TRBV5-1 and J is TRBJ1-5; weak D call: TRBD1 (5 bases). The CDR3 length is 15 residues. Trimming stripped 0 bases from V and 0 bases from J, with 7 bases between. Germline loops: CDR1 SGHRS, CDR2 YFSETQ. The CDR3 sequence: CASSLGGYSNQPQHF. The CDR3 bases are TGCGCCAGCAGCTTGGGGGGCTATAGCAATCAGCCCCAGCATTTT.

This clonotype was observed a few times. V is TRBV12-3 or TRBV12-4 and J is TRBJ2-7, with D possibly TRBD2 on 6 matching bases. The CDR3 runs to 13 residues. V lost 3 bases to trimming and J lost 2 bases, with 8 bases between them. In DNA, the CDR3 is TGTGCCAGCAGTTTTGGGACTCCCTACGAGCAGTACTTC. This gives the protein CASSFGTPYEQYF.

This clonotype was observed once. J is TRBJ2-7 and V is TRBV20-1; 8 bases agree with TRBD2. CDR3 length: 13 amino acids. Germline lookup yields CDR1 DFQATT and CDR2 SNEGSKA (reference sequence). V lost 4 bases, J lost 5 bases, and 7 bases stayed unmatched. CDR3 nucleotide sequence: TGCAGTGCTATTCGGGGGGGAATCGACGAGCAGTACTTC. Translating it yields CSAIRGGIDEQYF.

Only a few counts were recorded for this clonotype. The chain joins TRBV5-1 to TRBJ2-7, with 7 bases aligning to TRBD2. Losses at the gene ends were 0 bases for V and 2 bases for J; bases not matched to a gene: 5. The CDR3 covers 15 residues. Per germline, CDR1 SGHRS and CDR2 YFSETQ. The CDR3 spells CASSLGGSGPYEQYF. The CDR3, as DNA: TGCGCCAGCAGCTTGGGGGGTAGCGGGCCCTACGAGCAGTACTTC.

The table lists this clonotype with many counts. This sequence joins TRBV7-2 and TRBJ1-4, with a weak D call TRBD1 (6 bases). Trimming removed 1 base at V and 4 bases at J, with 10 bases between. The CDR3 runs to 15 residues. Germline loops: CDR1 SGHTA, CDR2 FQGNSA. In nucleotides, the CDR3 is TGTGCCAGCAGCTTAGGAGGACAGAATAATGAAAAACTGTTTTTT. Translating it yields CASSLGGQNNEKLFF.

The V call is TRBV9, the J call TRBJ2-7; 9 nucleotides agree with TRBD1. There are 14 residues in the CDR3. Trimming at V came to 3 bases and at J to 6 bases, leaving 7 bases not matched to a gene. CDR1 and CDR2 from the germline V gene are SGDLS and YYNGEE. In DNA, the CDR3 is TGTGCCAGCAGCGCAAGGGGACAGGGCTTCGAGCAGTACTTC. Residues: CASSARGQGFEQYF.

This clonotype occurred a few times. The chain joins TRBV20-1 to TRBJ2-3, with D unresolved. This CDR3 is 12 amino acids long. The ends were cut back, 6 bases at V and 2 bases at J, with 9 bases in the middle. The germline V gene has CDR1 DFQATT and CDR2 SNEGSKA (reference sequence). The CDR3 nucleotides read TGCAGTGCCCTTCTGGTCACAGATACGCAGTATTTT. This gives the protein CSALLVTDTQYF.

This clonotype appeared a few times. The CDR3 sequence: CASSSLAGETYNEQFF. CDR3 DNA sequence: TGCGCCAGCAGCTCTCTAGCGGGAGAGACCTACAATGAGCAGTTCTTC. The J gene is TRBJ2-1, the V gene TRBV5-1, with 10 bases lining up with TRBD2. This CDR3 contains 16 residues. Per germline, CDR1 SGHRS and CDR2 YFSETQ. Unmatched junction bases numbered 5, after V lost 3 bases and J lost 2 bases.